The next 4 T cell receptor beta chains were all read from a single sample in a study of T-cell reconstitution after alpha-beta-depleted transplantation in children. Library preparation (for TCRbeta) was performed with unique molecular identifiers. TCRdb reprocessed the PCR reads via MiXCR and lists one record per CDR3 protein. The table shows some 830,000 distinct CDR3 sequences, with roughly 15% occurring only once. The sample consisted of PBMCs, mostly from graft donor cells, taken 360 days after TCRalphabeta/CD19-depleted stem cell transplant. The receptor source for this set is a male patient between 10 and 17 years old who had a stem cell transplant for acute lymphoblastic leukemia, so the T cells may come from the graft donor.

This chain uses TRBV18 with TRBJ2-7; D may be TRBD1 or TRBD2 (5 bases each). Germline-derived CDR1 and CDR2 are KGHSH and LQKENI. V lost 6 bases and J lost 5, with 17 bases in between. The CDR3 contains 14 residues. The CDR3 DNA reads TGTGCCAGCTCTCCCCGGGACCGTCCGGACGAGCAGTACTTC. This sequence encodes CASSPRDRPDEQYF.

This clonotype was recorded at least ten times. The chain joins TRBV28 to TRBJ2-7, with D possibly matching TRBD1 (6 bases). V lost 8 bases and J lost 0, with 11 bases in between. The germline V gene has CDR1 MDHEN and CDR2 SYDVKM. This CDR3 has 13 residues. CDR3 sequence reads: CASLTGSSYEQYF. For the CDR3, the DNA is TGTGCCAGCTTGACAGGTAGCTCCTACGAGCAGTACTTC.

This clonotype showed up just a few times. J is TRBJ2-2 and V is TRBV9; TRBD1 agrees at 8 bases. This CDR3 has 15 residues. From germline, CDR1 is SGDLS and CDR2 YYNGEE. The V gene end was trimmed by 7 bases and the J gene end by 1 base; junction bases not matched to a gene: 6. CDR3 sequence reads: CASDQGAGNTGELFF. Written as DNA, the CDR3 is TGTGCCAGCGACCAGGGGGCAGGGAACACCGGGGAGCTGTTTTTT.

This chain connects TRBV29-1 to TRBJ2-3; D not certain. This CDR3 has 12 amino acids. V lost 6 bases to trimming and J lost 2 bases, with 9 bases between them. Germline V gene sequence: CDR1 SQVTM, CDR2 ANQGSEA. CDR3 in DNA: TGCAGCGTCAATCCACTCACAGATACGCAGTATTTT. Translated, it gives CSVNPLTDTQYF.